The present T cell receptor (beta chain) was sequenced within a study of T cell responses to AZD1222 COVID-19 vaccine. The CDR3 extends over 14 amino acids. Looked up from germline, CDR1 is SGHDT and CDR2 is YYEEEE. Between the trimmed V and J ends, which lost 4 bases and 4 bases, there was a span of 12 bases. Sequencing used immunoSEQ multiplex PCR; TCRdb keeps in-frame clones, though not all of them. Among just under 150,000 clones listed, roughly 86% were seen once. Source: peripheral blood, taken 28 days after the second dose of the MenACWY control vaccine. The TCR comes from an adult who received the MenACWY meningococcal vaccine as a control. This chain uses TRBV5-6 with TRBJ1-3, with no clear D. The CDR3 region is CASSLGRRGNTIYF. The DNA for the CDR3 is TGTGCCAGCAGCCTCGGCCGGCGGGGAAACACCATATATTTT.